This T cell receptor beta chain derives from a study of blood T cells in healthy people across ages. Study in general: Template switching captured about one barcoded beta molecule per two T cells.

The CDR3 contains 16 residues. Trimming at V came to 6 bases and at J to 3 bases, leaving 13 bases not matched to a gene. CDR1 is MNHEY and CDR2 is SVGAGI in the germline V gene. Combining a sample-barcoded 5' primer with a J-beta primer mix, a second PCR ran for roughly 7 to 11 cycles. Each sample provided no less than 2.5 million CDR3-containing paired-end reads. TCRdb fed the 5' RACE reads into MiXCR, producing one record per CDR3 protein. The sample lists 1.2 million to 1.5 million distinct CDR3 sequences, approximately 59% occurring once. This sequence joins TRBV6-5 and TRBJ2-5, with 7 bases fitting TRBD2. This receptor was taken from a man younger than 30 in good health. The sequenced sample consisted of blood. The CDR3 bases are TGTGCCAGCAGGCCTGCCTGGGGGAGCGGGAAAGAGACCCAGTACTTC. This gives the protein CASRPAWGSGKETQYF.